This T cell receptor beta chain came from a study of blood T cell repertoires in COVID-19 (dated by TCRdb to between 2020 and 2021). With regard to the full study: Samples from collaborators originated in the United States, Italy and Spain and spanned both the acute and convalescent phases of COVID-19. The prospective study material was composed of cDNA or gDNA derived from T cells, B-cell-depleted T cells, or PBMCs. Subjects who had been exposed to COVID-19, were actively infected with it, or had recovered from it provided the deeply sampled blood TCRbeta repertoires that made up the dataset. A freely available public database, intended as a resource for researchers studying the immune response to SARS-CoV-2, is where the repertoires were released. Samples were obtained from the ongoing ImmuneRACE study (first 160 participants) and from about 1,300 subjects provided by 6 global collaborators. A de-identified subject ID, COVID-19 status, age in years and sex were almost always included in the sample metadata. Where HLA class I and class II types were available, the types were taken from metadata supplied by the sample provider, not from assay-based typing.

The immunoSEQ Assay, a bias-controlled multiplex PCR, was used to amplify TCRbeta CDR3 regions from genomic DNA. On the authors' methods: Within the assay, amplification of reference gene primers was used to estimate how many nucleated cells each sample contained. To quantify the absolute abundance of each unique TCRbeta CDR3 rearrangement, sequence reads were collapsed and filtered. For each sample, productive Simpson clonality was calculated by taking the square root of Simpson's diversity index across productive rearrangements. In its TCRdb copy, this immuneACCESS table keeps in-frame sequences only and misses some clones. Where compared with another copy, unresolved V genes explain less than half of these, and the others have no known cause. The V and J calls and clone size were taken over from that table, and D and trimming were inferred from the DNA. The sample table shows fewer than 45,000 clones, and about nine tenths are seen once. The leading ten clones occupy 9.5% to 13% of the sample.

Collaborating institutions collected whole blood in K2EDTA tubes following their own protocols. For TCRbeta analysis, collaborator samples were shipped as frozen whole blood, as isolated PBMCs, or as DNA extracted from either sample type. Trimming at the junction amounts to 0 bases on V and 5 bases on J, and the germline ends lie 13 bases apart. Counted from cysteine to phenylalanine, this CDR3 has 15 amino acids. Only the CDR3 part of the read is kept: 45 bases, read in frame from the first base. The germline V gene (reference sequence) supplies CDR1 SGHNT and CDR2 YYREEE. Study-wide conclusions, independent of this receptor: The quantity of clinical and demographic metadata differed by source and by participant and was supplied without curation.

A single count supports this clone. Its specific antigen is unknown. Nothing much larger sits one base from this clone, and base qualities are not available. This receptor was identified in a man older than 75 with active COVID-19. This chain joins TRBV5-4 to TRBJ2-3; 6 matching bases give a weak D call of TRBD2. Sequencing was done on a sample of peripheral blood. The CDR3 amino acid sequence is: CASSLDKRVVDTQYF. The base sequence is TGTGCCAGCAGCTTGGACAAGCGGGTGGTAGATACGCAGTATTTT.